Following are 13 T cell receptor beta chains from one sample sequenced in a study of blood T cell repertoires in COVID-19. This table comes from immunoSEQ multiplex PCR, and its TCRdb copy is limited to in-frame clones, with some not included. Of some 170,000 clones in the sample, 65% to 85% were seen once. Input material: peripheral blood. Source of these receptors: a woman aged 40 to 49 with COVID-19, enrolled during active disease.

The CDR3 region has the DNA TGCGCCAGCAGTGAGGCAGGGGCTTCGTACGAGCAGTACTTC. Encoded protein: CASSEAGASYEQYF. The chain uses TRBV10-1 and TRBJ2-7; D is possibly TRBD1 (6 bases). V was cut by 2 bases and J by 4 bases, with 12 bases left in between. The CDR3 has 14 amino acids. Germline V lookup: CDR1 WNHNN, CDR2 SYGVQD (reference sequence).

This clone was picked up a small number of times. J is TRBJ1-2 and V is TRBV6-5; D remains ambiguous. This CDR3 has 14 amino acids. Germline lookup yields CDR1 MNHEY and CDR2 SVGAGI. The germline V and J ends were trimmed by 2 bases and 5 bases, with 12 bases remaining between them. The CDR3 reads CASSYGLGGYGYTF. In DNA, the CDR3 is TGTGCCAGCAGTTACGGGTTGGGAGGGTATGGCTACACCTTC.

The V gene is TRBV11-2, the J gene TRBJ2-1; unclear D gene. Per germline, CDR1 SGHAT and CDR2 FQNNGV. V lost 4 bases, J lost 0 bases, and 4 bases lay in between. The CDR3 contains 13 residues. CDR3 nucleotide sequence: TGTGCCAGCAGCTCCGTCTCCTACAATGAGCAGTTCTTC. It specifies CASSSVSYNEQFF.

DNA for the CDR3: TGTGCCAGCAGCCAAGGGGACAGGGGAGAGACCCAGTACTTC. Translated, it gives CASSQGDRGETQYF. V and J are TRBV3-1 (or the pseudogene TRBV3-2) and TRBJ2-5; 10 bases are shared with TRBD1. There are 14 residues in the CDR3. The germline V gene encodes CDR1 LGHDT and CDR2 YNNKEL (reference sequence). Losses at the gene ends were 1 base for V and 4 bases for J; bases not matched to a gene: 0.

The J gene is TRBJ2-7, the V gene TRBV9, with TRBD1 identical over 9 bases. The ends lost 3 bases at V and 5 bases at J; junction bases unmatched: 3. Germline CDR1 and CDR2: SGDLS and YYNGEE. CDR3 length equals 13 residues. CDR3 nucleotide sequence: TGTGCCAGCAGCGAGGGACAGGGAAACGAGCAGTACTTC. It translates to CASSEGQGNEQYF.

This clone has more than one count but fewer than ten. The chain joins TRBV5-1 to TRBJ2-3, with 11 bases fitting TRBD1. The CDR3 runs to 16 residues. Germline V gene data show CDR1 as SGHRS and CDR2 as YFSETQ. With 2 bases clipped from V and 4 bases from J, the junction kept 6 bases outside the gene matches. The CDR3 spells CASSLITGQGADTQYF. The CDR3 nucleotides read TGCGCCAGCAGCTTAATAACGGGACAGGGGGCAGATACGCAGTATTTT.

This clone was seen a single time. V is TRBV6-4 and J is TRBJ2-1; 12 bases are a match to TRBD2. The V and J ends lost 0 bases and 8 bases, in that order; junction bases with no gene match: 11. The CDR3 sequence is 18 residues long. Germline V CDR1 and CDR2: MRHNA, SNTAGT. CDR3 amino acids: CASSDSVRRGLAGDEQFF. In nucleotides, the CDR3 is TGTGCCAGCAGTGACTCAGTCCGGCGGGGACTAGCGGGCGATGAGCAGTTCTTC.

CDR3 protein: CSVDSGYEQYF. For the CDR3, the DNA is TGCAGCGTTGATAGTGGTTACGAGCAGTACTTC. The rearrangement joins TRBV29-1 to TRBJ2-7; D uncertain. Per germline, CDR1 SQVTM and CDR2 ANQGSEA. The CDR3 contains 11 residues. V was cut by 3 bases and J by 4 bases, with 7 bases left in between.

This sequence joins TRBV2 and TRBJ1-1, with 7 nucleotides matching TRBD1. Germline trimming cut 6 bases from V and 2 bases from J; bases unmatched to any gene: 9. This CDR3 comprises 15 residues. Germline assignment: CDR1 SNHLY and CDR2 FYNNEI. The CDR3 DNA sequence: TGTGCCAGCAGCGTTACACAGGGGCCTAACACTGAAGCTTTCTTT. Its translation: CASSVTQGPNTEAFF.

This chain uses TRBV4-1 with TRBJ1-1; TRBD1 matches at 7 bases. The CDR3 covers 12 residues. The V and J ends lost 4 bases and 10 bases, in that order; junction bases with no gene match: 6. CDR1 is MGHRA and CDR2 is YSYEKL in the germline V gene. The CDR3 DNA reads as TGCGCCAGCAGCCTACTACAGGGGAGAGCTTTCTTT. Encoded protein: CASSLLQGRAFF.

The rearrangement joins TRBV12-3 or TRBV12-4 to TRBJ2-1, with D perhaps matching TRBD2 (5 bases). The CDR3 is made up of 13 amino acids. V shed 7 bases and J shed 3 bases, with 10 bases lying between them. CDR3 DNA sequence: TGTGCCAGCATCGGACTCCGCTACAATGAGCAGTTCTTC. Translated, it gives CASIGLRYNEQFF.

The V call is TRBV9, the J call TRBJ2-7; a weak D match, TRBD2 (6 bases). V lost 0 bases and J lost 4, with 11 bases in between. This CDR3 spans 14 amino acids. Germline V gene data show CDR1 as SGDLS and CDR2 as YYNGEE. CDR3 region: CASSVAGDGYEQYF. The DNA of the CDR3 is TGTGCCAGCAGCGTAGCGGGAGATGGGTACGAGCAGTACTTC.

This sequence joins TRBV4-1 and TRBJ2-5; D perhaps matches TRBD1 (7 bases). Germline V CDR1 and CDR2: MGHRA, YSYEKL. This CDR3 comprises 16 residues. V was cut by 1 base and J by 2 bases, with 14 bases left in between. CDR3 sequence reads: CASSQAGAGGQETQYF. In DNA, the CDR3 is TGCGCCAGCAGCCAAGCGGGAGCAGGGGGGCAAGAGACCCAGTACTTC.